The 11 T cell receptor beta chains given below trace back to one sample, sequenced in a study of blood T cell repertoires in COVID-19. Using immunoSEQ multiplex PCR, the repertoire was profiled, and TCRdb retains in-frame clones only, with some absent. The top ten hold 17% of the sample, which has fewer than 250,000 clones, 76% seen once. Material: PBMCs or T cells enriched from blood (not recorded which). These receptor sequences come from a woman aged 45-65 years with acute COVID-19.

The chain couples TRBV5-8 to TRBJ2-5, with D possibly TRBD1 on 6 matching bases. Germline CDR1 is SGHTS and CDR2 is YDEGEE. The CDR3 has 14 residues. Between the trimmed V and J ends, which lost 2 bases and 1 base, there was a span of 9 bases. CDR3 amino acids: CASSFSDSQETQYF. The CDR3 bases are TGTGCCAGCAGCTTTTCGGACAGCCAAGAGACCCAGTACTTC.

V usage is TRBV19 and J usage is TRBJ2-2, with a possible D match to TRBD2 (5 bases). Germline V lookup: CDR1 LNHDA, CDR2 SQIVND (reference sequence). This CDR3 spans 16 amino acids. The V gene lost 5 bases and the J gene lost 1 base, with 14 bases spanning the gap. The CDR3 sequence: CASSVGRGMNTGELFF. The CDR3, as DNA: TGTGCCAGTAGTGTAGGACGGGGAATGAACACCGGGGAGCTGTTTTTT. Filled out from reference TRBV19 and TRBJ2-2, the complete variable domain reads DGGITQSPKYLFRKEGQNVTLSCEQNLNHDAMYWYRQDPGQGLRLIYYSQIVNDFQKGDIAEGYSVSREKKESFPLTVTSAQKNPTAFYLCASSVGRGMNTGELFFGEGSRLTVL.

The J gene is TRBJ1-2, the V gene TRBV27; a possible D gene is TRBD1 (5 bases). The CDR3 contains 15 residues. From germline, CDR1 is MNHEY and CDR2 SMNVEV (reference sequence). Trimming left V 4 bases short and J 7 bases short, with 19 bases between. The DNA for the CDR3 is TGTGCCAGCAGTTCCGAACGCGCTGGGGCAGGTGGCTACACCTTC. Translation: CASSSERAGAGGYTF.

The CDR3 region has the DNA TGTGCCAGCAGCTTAGGGGTGGCGGGGGGCGGCTACACCTTC. It translates to CASSLGVAGGGYTF. The chain has TRBV7-2 and TRBJ1-2, with D possibly matching TRBD1 (6 bases). Germline CDR1 and CDR2: SGHTA and FQGNSA. The CDR3 extends over 14 amino acids. Trimming shortened V by 1 base and J by 8 bases, and 14 bases separated the two germline ends.

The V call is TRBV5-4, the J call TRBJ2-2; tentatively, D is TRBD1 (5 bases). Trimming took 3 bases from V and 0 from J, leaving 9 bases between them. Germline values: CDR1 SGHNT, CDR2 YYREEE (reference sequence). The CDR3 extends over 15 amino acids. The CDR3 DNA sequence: TGTGCCAGCAGCTCTCCGACAGCGAACACCGGGGAGCTGTTTTTT. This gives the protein CASSSPTANTGELFF.

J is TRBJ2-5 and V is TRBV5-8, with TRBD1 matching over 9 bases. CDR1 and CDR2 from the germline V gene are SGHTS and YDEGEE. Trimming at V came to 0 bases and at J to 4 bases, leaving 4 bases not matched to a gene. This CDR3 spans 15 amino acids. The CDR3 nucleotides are TGTGCCAGCAGCTTGGGGACAGGGGTGTCAGAGACCCAGTACTTC. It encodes CASSLGTGVSETQYF.

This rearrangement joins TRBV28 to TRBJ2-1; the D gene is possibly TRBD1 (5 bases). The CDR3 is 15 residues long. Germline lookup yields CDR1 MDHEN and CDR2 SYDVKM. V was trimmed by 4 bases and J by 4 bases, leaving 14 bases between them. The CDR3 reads CASSSIDREYNEQFF. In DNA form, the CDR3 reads TGTGCCAGCAGTTCGATAGACAGAGAATACAATGAGCAGTTCTTC. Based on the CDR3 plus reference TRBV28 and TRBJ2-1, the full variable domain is DVKVTQSSRYLVKRTGEKVFLECVQDMDHENMFWYRQDPGLGLRLIYFSYDVKMKEKGDIPEGYSVSREKKERFSLILESASTNQTSMYLCASSSIDREYNEQFFGPGTRLTVL.

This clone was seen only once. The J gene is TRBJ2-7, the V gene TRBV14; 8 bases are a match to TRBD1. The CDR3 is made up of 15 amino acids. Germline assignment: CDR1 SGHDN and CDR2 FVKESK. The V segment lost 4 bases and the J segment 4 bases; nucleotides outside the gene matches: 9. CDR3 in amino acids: CASSPGTGSIYEQYV. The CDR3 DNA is TGTGCCAGCAGCCCCGGGACAGGATCAATTTACGAGCAGTACGTC.

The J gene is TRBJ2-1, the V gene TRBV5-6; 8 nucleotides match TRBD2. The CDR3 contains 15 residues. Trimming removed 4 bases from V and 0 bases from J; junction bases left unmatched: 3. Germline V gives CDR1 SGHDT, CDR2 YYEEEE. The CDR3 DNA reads TGTGCCAGCAGCGGAGCGGGGGACTCCTACAATGAGCAGTTCTTC. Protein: CASSGAGDSYNEQFF.

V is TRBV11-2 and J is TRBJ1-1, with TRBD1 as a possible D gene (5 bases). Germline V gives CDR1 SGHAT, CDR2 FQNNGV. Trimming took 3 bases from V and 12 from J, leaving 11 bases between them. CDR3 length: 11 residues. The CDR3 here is CASSLLGVTFF. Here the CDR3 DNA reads TGTGCCAGCAGCTTGTTAGGGGTTACTTTCTTT.

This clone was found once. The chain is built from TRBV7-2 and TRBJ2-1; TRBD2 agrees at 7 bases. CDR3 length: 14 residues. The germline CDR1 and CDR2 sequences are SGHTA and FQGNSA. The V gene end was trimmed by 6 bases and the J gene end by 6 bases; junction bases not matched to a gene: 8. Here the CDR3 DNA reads TGTGCCAGCAGGCCCGGGACTAACCCCAATGAGCAGTTCTTC. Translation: CASRPGTNPNEQFF.